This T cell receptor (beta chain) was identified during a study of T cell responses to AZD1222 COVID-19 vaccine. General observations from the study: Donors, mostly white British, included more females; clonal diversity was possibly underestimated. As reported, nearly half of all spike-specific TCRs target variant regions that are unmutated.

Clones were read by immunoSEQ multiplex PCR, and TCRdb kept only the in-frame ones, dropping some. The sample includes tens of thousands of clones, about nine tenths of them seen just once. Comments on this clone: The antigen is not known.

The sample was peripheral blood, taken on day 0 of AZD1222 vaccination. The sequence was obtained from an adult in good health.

In DNA form, the CDR3 reads TGCGCCAGCAGCCAAGTCCCACTGGGAGGGGGAAAACTGTTTTTT. Protein: CASSQVPLGGGKLFF. This chain uses TRBV4-1 with TRBJ1-4; tentative D call: TRBD1 (6 bases). The CDR3 has 15 residues. Between the trimmed V and J ends, which lost 1 base and 10 bases, there was a span of 16 bases. CDR1 and CDR2 from the germline V gene are MGHRA and YSYEKL.